Detailed here is one TCR beta chain. This sample was taken from a study of T-cell reconstitution after alpha-beta-depleted transplantation in children. Using unique molecular identifiers, the investigators prepared the TCRbeta library. MiXCR, applied by TCRdb to the PCR reads, yields one record per CDR3 protein. Of a few hundred thousand distinct CDR3 sequences listed, roughly a tenth are singletons. The CDR3 is 13 residues long. Germline V gene sequence: CDR1 DFQATT, CDR2 SNEGSKA (reference sequence). Deletions cut 0 bases from V and 4 bases from J, with 4 bases between. The sequences come from PBMCs, collected before TCRalphabeta/CD19-depleted stem cell transplant. This TCR came from a boy in the first two years of life with acute myeloid leukemia, due to receive a stem cell transplant. The chain recombines TRBV20-1 with TRBJ1-6; D call uncertain. CDR3: CSAREAYNSPLHF. In DNA, the CDR3 is TGCAGTGCTAGAGAGGCTTATAATTCACCCCTCCACTTT.